This T cell receptor beta chain was observed in a study of vaccination and CD4 T cells after COVID-19. Notes on this clonotype: What it binds is unknown.

Treatment denoted: roughly nine-day PBMC culture with coronavirus spike peptide pools or control peptides (ViraFEST assay). The Oncomine TCR Beta short-read assay generated sequence data from the DNA of cultured CD4+ T cells. MiXCR, run by TCRdb on the PCR reads, gives a single entry per CDR3 protein. The sample shows 20,000 to 30,000 distinct CDR3 sequences, roughly two fifths of them seen only once. The sequenced sample consisted of CD4+ T cells from blood, cultured in vitro. The clonotype was recovered from a human donor who had recovered from COVID-19.

CDR3 region: CASSWDGRNSPLHF. The CDR3, as DNA: TGTGCCAGCAGTTGGGACGGTCGGAATTCACCCCTCCACTTT. V gene TRBV2 combines with J gene TRBJ1-6, with D perhaps TRBD1 (5 bases). This CDR3 has 14 residues. Germline CDR1 SNHLY, CDR2 FYNNEI. V lost 5 bases to trimming and J lost 7 bases, with 12 bases between them. Using reference TRBV2 and TRBJ1-6 for the parts outside the CDR3, the full variable domain is EPEVTQTPSHQVTQMGQEVILRCVPISNHLYFYWYRQILGQKVEFLVSFYNNEISEKSEIFDDQFSVERPDGSNFTLKIRSTKLEDSAMYFCASSWDGRNSPLHFGNGTRLTVT.